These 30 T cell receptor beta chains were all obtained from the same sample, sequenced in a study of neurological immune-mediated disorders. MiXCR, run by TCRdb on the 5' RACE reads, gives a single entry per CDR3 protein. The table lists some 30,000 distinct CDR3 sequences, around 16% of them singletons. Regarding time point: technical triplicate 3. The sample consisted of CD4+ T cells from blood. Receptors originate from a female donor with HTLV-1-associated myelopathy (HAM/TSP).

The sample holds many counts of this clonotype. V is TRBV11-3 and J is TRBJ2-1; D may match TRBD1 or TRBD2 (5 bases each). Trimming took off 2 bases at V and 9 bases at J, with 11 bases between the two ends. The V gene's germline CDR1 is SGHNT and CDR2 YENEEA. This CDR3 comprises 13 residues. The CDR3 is CASSLTGGSEQFF. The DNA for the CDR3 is TGTGCCAGCAGCTTAACAGGAGGTAGTGAGCAGTTCTTC.

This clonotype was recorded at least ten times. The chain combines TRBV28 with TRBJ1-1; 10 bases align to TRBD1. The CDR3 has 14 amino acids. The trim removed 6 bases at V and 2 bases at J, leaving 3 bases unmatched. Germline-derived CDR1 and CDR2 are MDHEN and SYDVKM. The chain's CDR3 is CASSRQGANTEAFF. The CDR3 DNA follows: TGTGCCAGCAGCAGACAGGGGGCTAACACTGAAGCTTTCTTT.

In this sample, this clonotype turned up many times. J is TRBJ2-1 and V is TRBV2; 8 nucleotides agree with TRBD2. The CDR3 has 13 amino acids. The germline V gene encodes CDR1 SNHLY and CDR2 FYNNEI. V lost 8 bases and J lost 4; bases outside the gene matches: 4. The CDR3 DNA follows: TGTGCCAGCGGGAGCGGGAGATACAATGAGCAGTTCTTC. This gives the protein CASGSGRYNEQFF.

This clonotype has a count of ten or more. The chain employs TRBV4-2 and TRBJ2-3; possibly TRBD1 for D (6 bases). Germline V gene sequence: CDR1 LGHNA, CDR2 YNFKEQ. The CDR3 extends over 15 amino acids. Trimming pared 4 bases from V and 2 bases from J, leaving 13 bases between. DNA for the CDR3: TGTGCCAGCAGCCCACAGACAGGTCCCACAGATACGCAGTATTTT. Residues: CASSPQTGPTDTQYF.

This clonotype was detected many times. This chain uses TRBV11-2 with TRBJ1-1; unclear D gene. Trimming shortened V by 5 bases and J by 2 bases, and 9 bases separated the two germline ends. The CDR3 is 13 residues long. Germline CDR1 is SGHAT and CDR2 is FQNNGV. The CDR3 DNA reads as TGTGCCAGCAGCCAGAGAGTAAACACTGAAGCTTTCTTT. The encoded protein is CASSQRVNTEAFF.

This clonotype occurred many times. In nucleotides, the CDR3 is TGCAGTGCTCGGGACTTAGCCAAAAACATTCAGTACTTC. It yields the protein CSARDLAKNIQYF. The V gene is TRBV20-1, the J gene TRBJ2-4; weak D call: TRBD2 (6 bases). V gave up 5 bases and J gave up 0 bases, with 8 bases separating them. The CDR3 loop spans 13 amino acids. CDR1 is DFQATT, CDR2 SNEGSKA, per germline (reference sequence).

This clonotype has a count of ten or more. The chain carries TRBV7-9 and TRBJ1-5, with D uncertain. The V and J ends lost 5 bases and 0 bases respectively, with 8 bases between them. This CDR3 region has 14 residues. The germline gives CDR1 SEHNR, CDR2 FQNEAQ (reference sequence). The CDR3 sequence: CASSPSYSNQPQHF. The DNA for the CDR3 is TGTGCCAGCAGCCCGTCATATAGCAATCAGCCCCAGCATTTT. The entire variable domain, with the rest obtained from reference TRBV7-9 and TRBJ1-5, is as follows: DTGVSQNPRHKITKRGQNVTFRCDPISEHNRLYWYRQTLGQGPEFLTYFQNEAQLEKSRLLSDRFSAERPKGSFSTLEIQRTEQGDSAMYLCASSPSYSNQPQHFGDGTRLSIL.

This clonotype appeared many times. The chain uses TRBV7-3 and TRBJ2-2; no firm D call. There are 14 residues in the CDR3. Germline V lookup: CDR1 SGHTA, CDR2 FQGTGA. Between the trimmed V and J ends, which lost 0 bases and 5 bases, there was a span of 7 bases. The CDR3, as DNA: TGTGCCAGCAGCTTAACTTGGCCTACCGGGGAGCTGTTTTTT. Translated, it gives CASSLTWPTGELFF.

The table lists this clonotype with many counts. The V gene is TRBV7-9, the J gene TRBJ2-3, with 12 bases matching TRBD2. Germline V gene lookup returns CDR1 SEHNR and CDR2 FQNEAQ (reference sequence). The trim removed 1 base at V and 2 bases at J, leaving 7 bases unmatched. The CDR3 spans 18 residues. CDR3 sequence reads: CASSLGGGLAGHTDTQYF. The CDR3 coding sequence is TGTGCCAGCAGCTTAGGAGGCGGACTAGCGGGGCACACAGATACGCAGTATTTT.

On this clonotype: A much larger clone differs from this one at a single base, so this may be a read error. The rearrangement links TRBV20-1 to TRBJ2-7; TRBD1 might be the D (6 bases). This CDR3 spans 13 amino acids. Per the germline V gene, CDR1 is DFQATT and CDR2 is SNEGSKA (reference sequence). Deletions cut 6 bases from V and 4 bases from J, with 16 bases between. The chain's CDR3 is CSAASQGMYEQYF. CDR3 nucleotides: TGCAGTGCCGCCTCACAGGGCATGTACGAGCAGTACTTC.

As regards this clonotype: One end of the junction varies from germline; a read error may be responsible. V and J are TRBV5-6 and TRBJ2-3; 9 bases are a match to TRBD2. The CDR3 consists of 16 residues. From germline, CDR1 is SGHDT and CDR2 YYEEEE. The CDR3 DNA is TGTGCCATCAGCTTATTCGGCCTAGCGGGATCGGATACGCAGTATTTT. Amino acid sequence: CAISLFGLAGSDTQYF. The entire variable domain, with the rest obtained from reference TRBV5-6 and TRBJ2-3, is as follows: DAGVTQSPTHLIKTRGQQVTLRCSPKSGHDTVSWYQQALGQGPQFIFQYYEEEERQRGNFPDRFSGHQFPNYSSELNVNALLLGDSALYLCAISLFGLAGSDTQYFGPGTRLTVL.

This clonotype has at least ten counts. CDR3 sequence: CASSGGQSENIQYF. The CDR3 DNA reads TGCGCCAGCAGCGGTGGACAGTCGGAAAACATTCAGTACTTC. The chain links TRBV5-1 to TRBJ2-4; tentative D call: TRBD1 (6 bases). Trimming stripped 4 bases from V and 5 bases from J, with 13 bases between. CDR1 and CDR2 from the germline V gene are SGHRS and YFSETQ. CDR3 length equals 14 residues.

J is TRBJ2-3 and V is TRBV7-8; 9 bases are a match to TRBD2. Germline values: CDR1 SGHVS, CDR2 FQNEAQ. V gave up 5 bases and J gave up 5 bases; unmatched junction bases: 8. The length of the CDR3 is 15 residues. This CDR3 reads CASSTGLATQDTQYF. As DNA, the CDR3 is TGTGCCAGCAGCACTGGACTAGCGACCCAAGATACGCAGTATTTT.

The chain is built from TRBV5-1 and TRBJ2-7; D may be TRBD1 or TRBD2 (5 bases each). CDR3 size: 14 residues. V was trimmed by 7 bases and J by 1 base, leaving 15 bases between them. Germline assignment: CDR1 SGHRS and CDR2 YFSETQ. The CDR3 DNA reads TGCGCCAGCTTGGCCGGGGCGATTTCCTACGAGCAGTACTTC. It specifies CASLAGAISYEQYF.

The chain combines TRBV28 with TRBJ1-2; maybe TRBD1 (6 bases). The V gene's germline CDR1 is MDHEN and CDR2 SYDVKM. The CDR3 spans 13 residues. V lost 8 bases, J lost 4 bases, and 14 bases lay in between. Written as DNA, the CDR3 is TGTGCCAGCCGGAACAGGGCACGCTATGGCTACACCTTC. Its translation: CASRNRARYGYTF.

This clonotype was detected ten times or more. The CDR3 here is CASSSLGQYNEQFF. CDR3 nucleotide sequence: TGTGCCAGCAGCTCACTCGGACAGTACAATGAGCAGTTCTTC. The chain joins TRBV5-5 to TRBJ2-1, with D perhaps TRBD1 (6 bases). V was clipped by 3 bases and J by 4 bases, with 11 bases between them. The germline V gene has CDR1 SGHKS and CDR2 YYEKEE (reference sequence). The CDR3 has 14 residues.

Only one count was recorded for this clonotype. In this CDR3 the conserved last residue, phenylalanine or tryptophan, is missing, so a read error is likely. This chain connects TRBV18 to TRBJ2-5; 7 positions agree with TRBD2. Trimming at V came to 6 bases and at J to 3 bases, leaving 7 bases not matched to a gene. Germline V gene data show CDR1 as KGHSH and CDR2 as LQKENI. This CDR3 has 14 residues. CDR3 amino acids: CASSYTSAEETQYL. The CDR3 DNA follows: TGTGCCAGCTCCTACACTAGCGCGGAAGAGACCCAGTACCTC.

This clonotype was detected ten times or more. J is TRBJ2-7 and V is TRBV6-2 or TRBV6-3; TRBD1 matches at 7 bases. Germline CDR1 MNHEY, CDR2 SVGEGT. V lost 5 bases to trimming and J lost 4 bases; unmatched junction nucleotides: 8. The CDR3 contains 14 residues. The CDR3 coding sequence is TGTGCCAGCAGTATACCGGGACAGAAATACGAGCAGTACTTC. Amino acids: CASSIPGQKYEQYF.

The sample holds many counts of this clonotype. The CDR3 DNA sequence: TGTGCCAGCAGCCAAAATCGGGGGCCGGGAGAGACCCAGTACTTC. This gives the protein CASSQNRGPGETQYF. V gene TRBV7-2 combines with J gene TRBJ2-5, with D perhaps being TRBD1 or TRBD2 (6 bases each). The CDR3 runs to 15 residues. Germline-derived CDR1 and CDR2 are SGHTA and FQGNSA. The ends were cut back, 5 bases at V and 4 bases at J, with 17 bases in the middle.

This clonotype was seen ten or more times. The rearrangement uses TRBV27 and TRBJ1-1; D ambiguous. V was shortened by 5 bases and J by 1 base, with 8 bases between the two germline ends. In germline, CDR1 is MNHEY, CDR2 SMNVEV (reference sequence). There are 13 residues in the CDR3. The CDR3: CASSQRENTEAFF. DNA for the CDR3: TGTGCCAGCAGTCAACGGGAGAACACTGAAGCTTTCTTT.

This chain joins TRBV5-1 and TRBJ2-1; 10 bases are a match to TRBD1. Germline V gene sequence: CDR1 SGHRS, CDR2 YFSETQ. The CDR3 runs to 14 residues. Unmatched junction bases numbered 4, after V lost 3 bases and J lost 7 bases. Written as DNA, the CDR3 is TGCGCCAGCAGCTCGGACAGGGGGAGTAATGAGCAGTTCTTC. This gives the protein CASSSDRGSNEQFF.

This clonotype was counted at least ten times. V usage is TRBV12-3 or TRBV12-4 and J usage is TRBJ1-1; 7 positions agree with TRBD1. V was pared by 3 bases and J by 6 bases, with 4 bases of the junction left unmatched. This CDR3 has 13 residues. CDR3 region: CASSLAGGAEAFF. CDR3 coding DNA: TGTGCCAGCAGTTTGGCAGGGGGAGCTGAAGCTTTCTTT.

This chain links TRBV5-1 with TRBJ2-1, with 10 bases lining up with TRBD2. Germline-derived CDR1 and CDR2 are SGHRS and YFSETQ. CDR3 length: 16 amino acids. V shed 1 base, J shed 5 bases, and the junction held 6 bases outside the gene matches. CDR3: CASSLLAGGHNNEQFF. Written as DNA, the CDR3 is TGCGCCAGCAGCTTGTTAGCGGGGGGCCATAACAATGAGCAGTTCTTC.

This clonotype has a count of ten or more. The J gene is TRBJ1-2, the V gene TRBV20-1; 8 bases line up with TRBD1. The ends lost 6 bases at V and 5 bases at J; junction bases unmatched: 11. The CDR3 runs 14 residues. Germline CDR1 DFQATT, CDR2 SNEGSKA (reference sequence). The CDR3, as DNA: TGCAGTGCAAATATGAACAGGGGGGGGTATGGCTACACCTTC. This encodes CSANMNRGGYGYTF.

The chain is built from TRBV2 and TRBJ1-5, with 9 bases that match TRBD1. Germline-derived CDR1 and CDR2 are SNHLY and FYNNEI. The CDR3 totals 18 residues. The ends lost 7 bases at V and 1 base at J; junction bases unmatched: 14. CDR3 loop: CASTPRATGGLSNQPQHF. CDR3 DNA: TGTGCCAGCACTCCCCGGGCGACAGGGGGTTTGAGCAATCAGCCCCAGCATTTT.

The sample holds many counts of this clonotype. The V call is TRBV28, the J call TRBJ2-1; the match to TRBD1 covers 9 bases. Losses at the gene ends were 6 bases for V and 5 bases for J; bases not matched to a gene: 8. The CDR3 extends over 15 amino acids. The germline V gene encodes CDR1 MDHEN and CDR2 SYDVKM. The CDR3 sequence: CASRSTGQGNNEQFF. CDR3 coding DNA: TGTGCCAGCAGGTCAACGGGACAGGGTAACAATGAGCAGTTCTTC.

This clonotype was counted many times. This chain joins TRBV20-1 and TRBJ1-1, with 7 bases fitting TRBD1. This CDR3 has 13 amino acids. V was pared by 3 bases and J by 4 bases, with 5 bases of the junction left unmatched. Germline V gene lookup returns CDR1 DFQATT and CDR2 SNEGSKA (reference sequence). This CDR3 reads CSASGTAFTEAFF. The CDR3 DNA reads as TGCAGTGCTAGCGGGACAGCCTTCACTGAAGCTTTCTTT.

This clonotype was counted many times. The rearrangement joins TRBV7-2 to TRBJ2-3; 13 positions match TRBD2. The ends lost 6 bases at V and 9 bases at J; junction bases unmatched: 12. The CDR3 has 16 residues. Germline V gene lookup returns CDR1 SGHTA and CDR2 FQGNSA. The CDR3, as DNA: TGTGCCAGCAGTTTACTAGCGGGGGGGTCATTGGAGACGCAGTATTTT. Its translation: CASSLLAGGSLETQYF. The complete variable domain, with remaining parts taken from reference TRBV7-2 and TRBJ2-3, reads GAGVSQSPSNKVTEKGKDVELRCDPISGHTALYWYRQSLGQGLEFLIYFQGNSAPDKSGLPSDRFSAERTGGSVSTLTIQRTQQEDSAVYLCASSLLAGGSLETQYFGPGTRLTVL.

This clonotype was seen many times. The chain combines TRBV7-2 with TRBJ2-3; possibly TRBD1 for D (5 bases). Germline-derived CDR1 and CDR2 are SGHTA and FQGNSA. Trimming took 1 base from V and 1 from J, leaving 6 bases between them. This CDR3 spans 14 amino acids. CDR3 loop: CASSLVGGTDTQYF. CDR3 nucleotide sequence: TGTGCCAGCAGCTTAGTAGGGGGCACAGATACGCAGTATTTT. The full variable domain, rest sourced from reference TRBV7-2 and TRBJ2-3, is GAGVSQSPSNKVTEKGKDVELRCDPISGHTALYWYRQSLGQGLEFLIYFQGNSAPDKSGLPSDRFSAERTGGSVSTLTIQRTQQEDSAVYLCASSLVGGTDTQYFGPGTRLTVL.

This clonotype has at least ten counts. The DNA of the CDR3 is TGCAGCCCCCGGTCACTAGCGGGGGGTAATGAGCAGTTCTTC. Its translation: CSPRSLAGGNEQFF. The chain joins TRBV29-1 to TRBJ2-1; 12 nucleotides line up with TRBD2. The V gene end was trimmed by 8 bases and the J gene end by 7 bases; junction bases not matched to a gene: 9. Germline V CDR1 and CDR2: SQVTM, ANQGSEA. The CDR3 length is 14 residues.